A selection of T cell receptor beta chains follows, all from one sample in a study of blood T cell repertoires in COVID-19. Repertoires were generated with immunoSEQ multiplex PCR, while TCRdb's copy carries only in-frame clones and drops some. There are more than 150,000 clones in the sample; 75% to 85% occur only once, and 10% to 15% lies in the top ten. Sequenced sample: PBMCs or T cells enriched from blood (not recorded which). The source of these receptors is a man aged 40-55 years who had recovered from COVID-19. CDR3s include the opening cysteine and the closing phenylalanine or tryptophan. Each record gives: V gene, J gene, clone size, D gene, CDR3 DNA, CDR3 protein. The D gene is left open where the match is weak. Rows may omit the clone size; those that give it use once, few, many or a size class.

>TRBV19|TRBJ2-3|few|TRBD2
TGTGCCAGTAGTCTAGCGGGAAGCACAGATACGCAGTATTTT
CASSLAGSTDTQYF
>TRBV6-5|TRBJ2-5|-|-
TGTGCCAGCAGTTACTCGCGTGGGGGGCAAGAGACCCAGTACTTC
CASSYSRGGQETQYF
>TRBV7-2|TRBJ1-6|-|-
TGTGCCAGCAGCCCACCAGGGCTCTATAATTCACCCCTCCACTTT
CASSPPGLYNSPLHF
>TRBV6-4|TRBJ1-5|-|TRBD1
TGTGCCAGCAGGGACAGGGGGCGAGGTAATCAGCCCCAGCATTTT
CASRDRGRGNQPQHF
>TRBV19|TRBJ2-7|-|-
TGTGCCAGTACTAATCTGGGGACAAACGAGCAGTACTTC
CASTNLGTNEQYF
>TRBV7-9|TRBJ2-7|-|-
TGTGCCAGCAGCTTAGGGCGGGACTACGAGCAGTACTTC
CASSLGRDYEQYF
>TRBV30|TRBJ1-5|-|TRBD1
TGTGCCTGGAGAGGACAGGGGGATCAGCCCCAGCATTTT
CAWRGQGDQPQHF
>TRBV7-9|TRBJ2-5|-|-
TGTGCCAGCAGCCCCGAGGGTGCAGAGACCCAGTACTTC
CASSPEGAETQYF
>TRBV6-2/TRBV6-3|TRBJ2-7|-|TRBD1
TGTGCCAGCAGTTCCACCCGACAGGGGTTATACGAGCAGTACTTC
CASSSTRQGLYEQYF
>TRBV9|TRBJ1-5|-|-
TGTGCCAGCAGCGTAGGACAGAATCAGCCCCAGCATTTT
CASSVGQNQPQHF
>TRBV5-1|TRBJ2-3|-|TRBD2
TGCGCCAGCAGCCTAGCGGGAGGGGCAGATACGCAGTATTTT
CASSLAGGADTQYF
>TRBV4-2|TRBJ2-3|few|TRBD2
TGTGCCAGCAGCCCCGCGGGAGGGCGGATGCATACGCAGTATTTT
CASSPAGGRMHTQYF
>TRBV2|TRBJ1-2|-|-
TGTGCCAGCGGGAGTAATGCCTATGGCTACACCTTC
CASGSNAYGYTF
>TRBV5-4|TRBJ2-1|-|-
TGTGCCAGCAGCTCCTCCCCCGGGATCGTTGGTGAGCAGTTCTTC
CASSSSPGIVGEQFF
>TRBV2|TRBJ2-5|-|TRBD2
TGTGCCAGCAGCGCGTACGGGAGGGAAGAGACCCAGTACTTC
CASSAYGREETQYF
>TRBV6-2/TRBV6-3|TRBJ1-2|-|-
TGTGCCAGCAGTTACGGAGGATATGGCTACACCTTC
CASSYGGYGYTF
>TRBV25-1|TRBJ1-1|-|TRBD1
TGTGCCAGCAGTGGCCGACAGGGCCTTTCCACGGCGGGGACTGAAGCTTTCTTT
CASSGRQGLSTAGTEAFF
>TRBV7-2|TRBJ2-1|-|TRBD1
TGTGCCAGCAGCCTTGACAGGGGATACAATGAGCAGTTCTTC
CASSLDRGYNEQFF
>TRBV30|TRBJ1-1|-|-
TGTGCCTGGAGCGCCAGTGAAGCTTTCTTT
CAWSASEAFF
>TRBV7-3|TRBJ1-1|-|-
TGTGCCAGCAGCTCGCAAGGGGCTGGCACTGAAGCTTTCTTT
CASSSQGAGTEAFF
>TRBV3-1/TRBV3-2|TRBJ2-1|-|TRBD2
TGTGCCAGCAGCCTTCTTGGTAGCGGGCAGAACAATGAGCAGTTCTTC
CASSLLGSGQNNEQFF
>TRBV7-7|TRBJ1-2|-|-
TGTGCCAGCAGCCAGCGGGCGTATGGCTACACCTTC
CASSQRAYGYTF
>TRBV4-3|TRBJ1-5|-|-
TGCGCCAGCAGCCAAGATTGGCAGACACATCAGCCCCAGCATTTT
CASSQDWQTHQPQHF
>TRBV5-6|TRBJ2-5|-|TRBD1
TGTGCCAGCAGCTTACAGGGGCAAGAGACCCAGTACTTC
CASSLQGQETQYF
>TRBV5-1|TRBJ2-1|-|-
TGCGCCAGCAGCTTACTGGACAGTCGGTACAATGAGCAGTTCTTC
CASSLLDSRYNEQFF
>TRBV4-3|TRBJ1-1|-|-
TGCGCCAGCAGCCAAGTGGAGGGGAACACTGAAGCTTTCTTT
CASSQVEGNTEAFF
>TRBV20-1|TRBJ1-1|-|TRBD1
TGCAGTGCTAGTATCCGACAGGGGATTATTAAAGGCAACACTGAAGCTTTCTTT
CSASIRQGIIKGNTEAFF
>TRBV7-2|TRBJ2-1|-|-
TGTGCCAGCAGTTATAGCGGAGGGGCCTACAATGAGCAGTTCTTC
CASSYSGGAYNEQFF